This TCR beta chain was identified in a study of blood T cell repertoires in COVID-19. On the study more broadly: COVID-19 samples from acute and convalescent phases originated in the United States, Italy and Spain.

Original data processing: Amplification from reference gene primers served as the basis for estimated nucleated cell counts. Clones were read by immunoSEQ multiplex PCR, and TCRdb kept only the in-frame ones, dropping some. The V and J calls and clone size are taken from that table; D and trimming were inferred from the DNA. The sample has approximately 150,000 clones, more than 80% seen once. This CDR3 region has 14 residues. Germline V gives CDR1 SGHDT, CDR2 YYEEEE. With 5 bases removed from V and 3 bases from J, the gap between germline ends came to 12 bases. What was sequenced was peripheral blood. The source is a human donor in a cohort sampled during active COVID-19. This sequence joins TRBV5-6 and TRBJ1-3, with D possibly matching TRBD1 (6 bases). CDR3 region: CASRPGVDGNTIYF. The CDR3 region has the DNA TGTGCCAGCAGGCCAGGGGTGGATGGAAACACCATATATTTT.